The 27 T cell receptor beta chains below were found in one sample sequenced in a study of shared clonotypes between healthy human individuals. Using immunoSEQ multiplex PCR, the repertoire was profiled, and TCRdb retains in-frame clones only, with some absent. The repertoire includes 2 million to 3 million clones, over 85% of them detected once, and approximately 0.36% sits in the top ten. The source material was naive CD4+ T cells from PBMCs. Indicated subset: CD45RA+ positively selected. The receptors were sampled from a man younger than 35 in good health. Some clones in this sample may be carry-over from other donors' samples.

This chain connects TRBV6-1 to TRBJ2-7; no clear D. Germline V CDR1 and CDR2: MNHNS, SASEGT. There are 15 residues in the CDR3. The V gene lost 7 bases and the J gene lost 3 bases, with 19 bases spanning the gap. CDR3 in DNA: TGTGCCAGCACCCCAGCCCCGGGCTCGAGCTACGAGCAGTACTTC. Translating gives CASTPAPGSSYEQYF.

Only one count was recorded for this clone. V and J are TRBV28 and TRBJ2-7, with TRBD1 as a possible D gene (5 bases). CDR1 is MDHEN, CDR2 SYDVKM, per germline. V lost 3 bases and J lost 3, with 12 bases in between. There are 14 residues in the CDR3. CDR3: CASSFPQVGYEQYF. The CDR3 coding sequence is TGTGCCAGCAGTTTCCCACAGGTGGGCTACGAGCAGTACTTC.

The V call is TRBV2, the J call TRBJ1-5; a weak D match, TRBD1 (6 bases). V was pared by 2 bases and J by 4 bases, with 24 bases between. Germline values: CDR1 SNHLY, CDR2 FYNNEI. The CDR3 length is 19 residues. Here the CDR3 DNA reads TGTGCCAGCAGTGAATACGCCCATCAGGGGAGGGGGTTAAATCAGCCCCAGCATTTT. This gives the protein CASSEYAHQGRGLNQPQHF.

The CDR3 sequence: CASSLTGTVAREQYF. The DNA for the CDR3 is TGTGCCAGCAGCTTAACAGGGACAGTGGCGAGGGAGCAGTACTTC. This sequence joins TRBV7-9 and TRBJ2-7; 7 bases map to TRBD1. V lost 2 bases and J lost 7; bases outside the gene matches: 11. Germline lookup yields CDR1 SEHNR and CDR2 FQNEAQ (reference sequence). This CDR3 has 15 residues.

This chain connects TRBV29-1 to TRBJ2-2, with 11 positions matching TRBD2. Losses at the gene ends were 6 bases for V and 5 bases for J; bases not matched to a gene: 11. The CDR3 consists of 16 residues. Germline assignment: CDR1 SQVTM and CDR2 ANQGSEA. The CDR3 DNA reads as TGCAGCGTCACCTCAGCTAGCGGGAGGTCTACCGGGGAGCTGTTTTTT. Protein: CSVTSASGRSTGELFF.

Points on this clone: This same CDR3 is encoded by further DNA sequences in the sample. This chain links TRBV5-1 with TRBJ2-7, with a tentative D call TRBD2 (6 bases). The V end was cut by 2 bases, the J end by 2 bases, with 11 bases between. The CDR3 contains 14 residues. Germline V gene sequence: CDR1 SGHRS, CDR2 YFSETQ. The DNA for the CDR3 is TGCGCCAGCAGCTTCGGGACTGGAACCTACGAGCAGTACTTC. It encodes CASSFGTGTYEQYF.

The chain combines TRBV7-3 with TRBJ2-3; perhaps TRBD2 as D (6 bases). CDR3 length: 14 residues. CDR1 is SGHTA and CDR2 is FQGTGA in the germline V gene. Trimming removed 3 bases from V and 2 bases from J, with 9 bases in between. Here the CDR3 reads CASSLGLITDTQYF. CDR3 nucleotides: TGTGCCAGCAGCTTGGGACTTATCACAGATACGCAGTATTTT.

The chain employs TRBV9 and TRBJ2-6, with 10 bases lining up with TRBD1. This CDR3 is built from 15 residues. The V gene end was trimmed by 7 bases and the J gene end by 4 bases; junction bases not matched to a gene: 5. Germline values: CDR1 SGDLS, CDR2 YYNGEE. The CDR3 sequence is CASRDRGAGANVLTF. DNA of the CDR3: TGTGCCAGCCGGGACAGGGGTGCAGGGGCCAACGTCCTGACTTTC.

The chain is built from TRBV7-2 and TRBJ1-2; 8 nucleotides agree with TRBD1. V dropped 5 bases and J dropped 5; count of bases not matched to a gene: 16. The CDR3 extends over 17 amino acids. Germline V gene lookup returns CDR1 SGHTA and CDR2 FQGNSA. The CDR3 DNA follows: TGTGCCAGCAGCCCAGGAAGTTCTCCCAGGGGGCAGTATGGCTACACCTTC. Translated, it gives CASSPGSSPRGQYGYTF. Full variable domain (missing parts from reference TRBV7-2 and TRBJ1-2): GAGVSQSPSNKVTEKGKDVELRCDPISGHTALYWYRQSLGQGLEFLIYFQGNSAPDKSGLPSDRFSAERTGGSVSTLTIQRTQQEDSAVYLCASSPGSSPRGQYGYTFGSGTRLTVV.

The chain couples TRBV30 to TRBJ2-1; maybe TRBD2 (5 bases). The CDR3 is made up of 14 amino acids. Germline CDR1 GTSNPN, CDR2 SVGIG (reference sequence). V lost 5 bases and J 3 bases, leaving 14 bases between the germline ends. The DNA of the CDR3 is TGTGCCTGGGCAGACGGAGGAGTCTACAATGAGCAGTTCTTC. Amino acids: CAWADGGVYNEQFF.

This rearrangement joins TRBV7-9 to TRBJ1-2; 12 positions match TRBD1. V lost 5 bases and J lost 7; bases outside the gene matches: 20. Germline V CDR1 and CDR2: SEHNR, FQNEAQ (reference sequence). The CDR3 spans 19 residues. The chain's CDR3 is CASSPLSLTGTGGAGGYTF. The CDR3 region has the DNA TGTGCCAGCAGCCCACTTAGCCTAACCGGGACAGGGGGCGCGGGTGGCTACACCTTC.

The V and J genes are TRBV18 and TRBJ2-5; D call uncertain. Germline lookup yields CDR1 KGHSH and CDR2 LQKENI. The V end lost 3 bases, the J end lost 2 bases, and 7 bases lay between the germline ends. The CDR3 has 13 amino acids. CDR3 DNA: TGTGCCAGCTCACCGGATTTACAAGAGACCCAGTACTTC. It codes for CASSPDLQETQYF.

This clone was detected a few times. The CDR3 loop is CAISPDRVIGYTF. CDR3 DNA sequence: TGTGCCATCAGCCCGGACAGGGTGATTGGCTACACCTTC. The gene calls are TRBV10-3 and TRBJ1-2, with 8 bases matching TRBD1. CDR1 ENHRY and CDR2 SYGVKD come from the germline V gene. The CDR3 spans 13 residues. V gave up 6 bases and J gave up 7 bases; unmatched junction bases: 7.

The gene calls are TRBV30 and TRBJ1-2; tentatively, D is TRBD1 (5 bases). Germline CDR1 GTSNPN, CDR2 SVGIG (reference sequence). The CDR3 runs 16 residues. With 0 bases removed from V and 8 bases from J, the gap between germline ends came to 22 bases. The CDR3 region has the DNA TGTGCCTGGAGTGTTGAGGGGCGGGGAATTCCTTCGGGCTACACCTTC. Encoded protein: CAWSVEGRGIPSGYTF.

The rearrangement uses TRBV28 and TRBJ1-2; a weak D match, TRBD1 (5 bases). This CDR3 comprises 12 residues. The germline CDR1 and CDR2 sequences are MDHEN and SYDVKM. V was clipped by 6 bases and J by 7 bases, with 12 bases between them. The CDR3 here is CASRAVRGGYTF. The CDR3 DNA reads TGTGCCAGCAGAGCGGTAAGGGGTGGCTACACCTTC.

CDR3 DNA: TGTGCCAGCAGTCGTGGGGTACTCTACGAGCAGTACTTC. Protein: CASSRGVLYEQYF. The chain combines TRBV7-2 with TRBJ2-5; D call uncertain. The end of the DNA fits TRBJ2-7 better, so the J call may be wrong. This CDR3 contains 13 residues. Germline assignment: CDR1 SGHTA and CDR2 FQGNSA.

Turning to this clone: The junction differs from germline at one of its ends, possibly a read error. Within the sample, other DNA sequences also encode this same CDR3. The chain combines TRBV28 with TRBJ2-7; no definite D call. Germline V gene data show CDR1 as MDHEN and CDR2 as SYDVKM. This CDR3 is built from 12 residues. The CDR3 reads CASSLSSYEQYF. The CDR3 region has the DNA TGTGCCAGCAGTTTAAGCTCCTATGAGCAGTACTTC. The full variable domain, completed using reference TRBV28 and TRBJ2-7, is DVKVTQSSRYLVKRTGEKVFLECVQDMDHENMFWYRQDPGLGLRLIYFSYDVKMKEKGDIPEGYSVSREKKERFSLILESASTNQTSMYLCASSLSSYEQYFGPGTRLTVT.

The V gene is TRBV27, the J gene TRBJ1-4; 7 bases map to TRBD1. V shed 6 bases and J 2 bases; nucleotides not matched to a gene: 3. Germline V gives CDR1 MNHEY, CDR2 SMNVEV (reference sequence). The length of the CDR3 is 14 residues. The CDR3 is CASSPRGTNEKLFF. The CDR3, as DNA: TGTGCCAGCAGCCCCAGGGGGACTAATGAAAAACTGTTTTTT.

The gene calls are TRBV28 and TRBJ2-4; the D gene is possibly TRBD2 (5 bases). Trimming left V 3 bases short and J 3 bases short, with 9 bases between. This CDR3 contains 14 residues. The germline gives CDR1 MDHEN, CDR2 SYDVKM. The CDR3 coding sequence is TGTGCCAGCAGTTTTGGAGGAGGCAAAAACATTCAGTACTTC. It specifies CASSFGGGKNIQYF.

This chain uses TRBV28 with TRBJ1-2; D ambiguous. The CDR3 has 12 amino acids. V was shortened by 6 bases and J by 6 bases, with 11 bases between the two germline ends. Per germline, CDR1 MDHEN and CDR2 SYDVKM. The chain's CDR3 is CASREGLNGYTF. DNA of the CDR3: TGTGCCAGCAGAGAGGGTCTGAATGGCTACACCTTC.

There are a few counts of this clone. This chain links TRBV2 with TRBJ1-1; D not resolved. CDR1 is SNHLY and CDR2 is FYNNEI in the germline V gene. V lost 5 bases, J lost 1 base, and 11 bases lay in between. The CDR3 extends over 14 amino acids. The CDR3 sequence: CASSYDGPNTEAFF. The CDR3 DNA reads TGTGCCAGCAGTTATGACGGGCCGAACACTGAAGCTTTCTTT.

This chain connects TRBV14 to TRBJ2-3, with D uncertain. The CDR3 length is 12 residues. Germline loops: CDR1 SGHDN, CDR2 FVKESK. The V gene lost 3 bases and the J gene lost 4 bases, with 5 bases spanning the gap. In DNA form, the CDR3 reads TGTGCCAGCAGCCACGCGCCAGATACGCAGTATTTT. Protein sequence: CASSHAPDTQYF.

This chain joins TRBV10-3 and TRBJ1-5; D uncertain. CDR3 length equals 13 residues. Looked up from germline, CDR1 is ENHRY and CDR2 is SYGVKD. Trimming took off 10 bases at V and 5 bases at J, with 15 bases between the two ends. The CDR3 nucleotides are TGTGCCACTATGCTGAGGGCGGATCAGCCCCAGCATTTT. Protein sequence: CATMLRADQPQHF.

The chain uses TRBV6-5 and TRBJ2-7, with 8 bases that match TRBD2. V lost 6 bases, J lost 2 bases, and 3 bases stayed unmatched. The germline V gene has CDR1 MNHEY and CDR2 SVGAGI. The CDR3 is made up of 13 amino acids. CDR3 loop: CASRAGVTYEQYF. Here the CDR3 DNA reads TGTGCCAGCAGAGCGGGGGTAACCTACGAGCAGTACTTC.

This clone was detected only once. The chain has TRBV4-3 and TRBJ1-4; D ambiguous. CDR1 and CDR2 (germline): LGHNA, YSLEER. Trimming left V 0 bases short and J 7 bases short, with 3 bases between. This CDR3 has 12 residues. CDR3 DNA sequence: TGCGCCAGCAGCCAAGACCGTGAAAAACTGTTTTTT. Translated, it gives CASSQDREKLFF.

The chain combines TRBV18 with TRBJ1-5; no clear D gene. The germline V and J ends were trimmed by 2 bases and 7 bases, with 12 bases remaining between them. The CDR3 spans 14 residues. Germline V gene data show CDR1 as KGHSH and CDR2 as LQKENI. The CDR3 bases are TGTGCCAGCTCACCAGGGAGGGCTGAACAGCCCCAGCATTTT. Translated: CASSPGRAEQPQHF.

This chain joins TRBV7-8 and TRBJ2-1; 14 bases fit TRBD2. J gave up 9 bases and V 7 bases, and 17 bases lay outside the gene matches. This CDR3 has 18 residues. Germline-derived CDR1 and CDR2 are SGHVS and FQNEAQ. This chain's CDR3 is CASISRAGTSGRIGEQFF. In DNA form, the CDR3 reads TGTGCCAGCATCTCTAGAGCCGGGACTAGCGGGAGAATAGGTGAGCAGTTCTTC.